These 31 T cell receptor beta chains share one sample of origin, sequenced in a study of cytomegalovirus exposure and HLA in healthy donors. Vbeta (60) and Jbeta (13) primers were used in the PCR. Libraries were prepared by immunoSEQ multiplex PCR; TCRdb keeps only in-frame clonotypes and omits some of them. This sample has over 200,000 clones, with roughly 80% found just once. The source material was PBMCs. Source of these receptors: a man aged 35 to 55 in good health and CMV-seropositive.

A note on this clone: Other DNA sequences from this sample encode an identical CDR3 as well. J is TRBJ1-1 and V is TRBV5-1, with 7 bases matching TRBD1. V lost 4 bases to trimming and J lost 1 base; unmatched junction nucleotides: 4. CDR1 SGHRS and CDR2 YFSETQ come from the germline V gene. The CDR3 sequence is 14 residues long. The CDR3 DNA reads TGCGCCAGCAGCGCCGGACAGGAGAACACTGAAGCTTTCTTT. Residues: CASSAGQENTEAFF.

About this clone itself: This CDR3 is missing its conserved last phenylalanine or tryptophan, likely due to a read error. The chain has TRBV6-1 and TRBJ2-6; 7 bases are shared with TRBD1. CDR1 and CDR2 from the germline V gene are MNHNS and SASEGT. CDR3 length: 14 amino acids. The V gene end was trimmed by 6 bases and the J gene end by 4 bases; junction bases not matched to a gene: 3. In nucleotides, the CDR3 is TGTGCCAGCAGGGGACAGACGGGGGCCAACGTCCTGACTCTC. Protein: CASRGQTGANVLTL.

The sample holds many counts of this clone. The chain couples TRBV5-6 to TRBJ2-1; D perhaps matches TRBD1 (6 bases). The ends were cut back, 4 bases at V and 9 bases at J, with 17 bases in the middle. The CDR3 contains 14 residues. Germline CDR1 is SGHDT and CDR2 is YYEEEE. The CDR3 DNA sequence: TGTGCCAGCAGCCCACGGACAGCAGTGGGTGAGCAGTTCTTC. Its translation is CASSPRTAVGEQFF.

CDR3 sequence: CSVEGRTSGCGQFF. The CDR3 coding sequence is TGCAGCGTTGAAGGGAGGACTAGCGGTTGTGGGCAGTTCTTC. V and J are TRBV29-1 and TRBJ2-1; 10 positions match TRBD2. Trimming took 1 base from V and 12 from J; bases not matched to a gene: 9. The germline V gene encodes CDR1 SQVTM and CDR2 ANQGSEA. This CDR3 region has 14 residues.

The chain carries TRBV5-8 and TRBJ2-7, with 12 bases that match TRBD2. V was clipped by 4 bases and J by 6 bases; unmatched bases: 5. Germline loops: CDR1 SGHTS, CDR2 YDEGEE. The CDR3 runs 14 residues. The CDR3 DNA reads as TGTGCCAGCAGCCCGGCTAGCGGGAGGGCCGAGCAGTACGTC. It specifies CASSPASGRAEQYV.

The chain joins TRBV9 to TRBJ2-7; no firm D call. This CDR3 spans 14 amino acids. The germline V gene encodes CDR1 SGDLS and CDR2 YYNGEE. V was trimmed by 0 bases and J by 2 bases, leaving 9 bases between them. CDR3 sequence (DNA): TGTGCCAGCAGCGTAGATGGAGACGCCTACGAGCAGTACTTC. Translation gives CASSVDGDAYEQYF.

This clone has more than one count but fewer than ten. The chain combines TRBV5-1 with TRBJ1-1; D gene unclear. The CDR3 totals 13 residues. The V and J ends lost 4 bases and 0 bases respectively, with 7 bases between them. From germline, CDR1 is SGHRS and CDR2 YFSETQ. The CDR3 nucleotides are TGCGCCAGCAGCCTCGGTATGAACACTGAAGCTTTCTTT. This translates into CASSLGMNTEAFF.

V usage is TRBV6-6 and J usage is TRBJ1-2; a weak D match, TRBD1 (5 bases). V lost 2 bases, J lost 3 bases, and 10 bases lay in between. Germline V lookup: CDR1 MNHNY, CDR2 SVGAGI (reference sequence). This CDR3 comprises 14 residues. CDR3 bases: TGTGCCAGCAGTTACGCCAGGGAGGACTATGGCTACACCTTC. Translated, it gives CASSYAREDYGYTF.

This rearrangement joins TRBV2 to TRBJ2-5, with D possibly TRBD1 on 6 matching bases. This CDR3 has 15 amino acids. Germline V gene lookup returns CDR1 SNHLY and CDR2 FYNNEI. With 4 bases removed from V and 2 bases from J, the gap between germline ends came to 14 bases. The CDR3: CASSGTETTQETQYF. Written as DNA, the CDR3 is TGTGCCAGCAGTGGGACAGAGACCACTCAAGAGACCCAGTACTTC.

This rearrangement joins TRBV6-4 to TRBJ2-3; D is unresolved. The CDR3 contains 14 residues. V was trimmed by 3 bases and J by 5 bases, leaving 12 bases between them. Germline V gives CDR1 MRHNA, CDR2 SNTAGT. CDR3 region: CASSDRRTGDTQYF. The DNA for the CDR3 is TGTGCCAGCAGTGATAGACGAACGGGAGATACGCAGTATTTT.

In its sample, this clone was seen a few times. The chain joins TRBV19 to TRBJ1-5, with 12 positions matching TRBD1. The germline V gene encodes CDR1 LNHDA and CDR2 SQIVND (reference sequence). The CDR3 consists of 16 residues. After removal of 4 bases from V and 3 bases from J, the junction contained 4 bases not matched to a gene. The CDR3 DNA sequence: TGTGCCAGTAGTACCCCGGGACAGGGGGCCAATCAGCCCCAGCATTTT. It codes for CASSTPGQGANQPQHF.

J is TRBJ2-2 and V is TRBV27; 7 bases fit TRBD1. The CDR3 spans 15 residues. With V trimmed by 5 bases and J by 6 bases, 9 bases remained unmatched. Germline lookup yields CDR1 MNHEY and CDR2 SMNVEV (reference sequence). The CDR3 nucleotides are TGTGCCAGCAGTAAAGACAGGGCCGGGGCCGGGGAGCTGTTTTTT. Translation gives CASSKDRAGAGELFF.

The chain links TRBV7-9 to TRBJ2-7; D is perhaps TRBD1 (6 bases). In germline, CDR1 is SEHNR, CDR2 FQNEAQ (reference sequence). V shed 1 base and J shed 5 bases, with 15 bases lying between them. The CDR3 totals 15 residues. CDR3 sequence: CASSLGQARIDEQYF. The CDR3 DNA is TGTGCCAGCAGCTTAGGACAGGCGAGGATCGACGAGCAGTACTTC.

This rearrangement joins TRBV30 to TRBJ2-3, with D possibly matching TRBD1 (6 bases). This CDR3 comprises 16 residues. Germline CDR1 and CDR2: GTSNPN and SVGIG (reference sequence). The V end lost 3 bases, the J end lost 6 bases, and 22 bases lay between the germline ends. The CDR3 region has the DNA TGTGCCTGGAGCCGAGGTGGGGGCTGGGGGTTGGATACGCAGTATTTT. It is translated as CAWSRGGGWGLDTQYF. The variable domain in full, completed from reference TRBV30 and TRBJ2-3, reads SQTIHQWPATLVQPVGSPLSLECTVEGTSNPNLYWYRQAAGRGLQLLFYSVGIGQISSEVPQNLSASRPQDRQFILSSKKLLLSDSGFYLCAWSRGGGWGLDTQYFGPGTRLTVL.

This clone was detected once. The rearrangement uses TRBV11-1 and TRBJ2-7; D is perhaps TRBD1 (6 bases). The CDR3 is made up of 15 amino acids. CDR1 and CDR2 from the germline V gene are SGHAT and FQDESV (reference sequence). The V end lost 2 bases, the J end lost 1 base, and 12 bases lay between the germline ends. CDR3 in amino acids: CASSLSGTPSYEQYF. The CDR3 nucleotides are TGTGCCAGCAGCTTATCCGGGACACCTTCCTACGAGCAGTACTTC.

The chain couples TRBV4-1 to TRBJ2-7; 9 bases agree with TRBD2. The germline V gene has CDR1 MGHRA and CDR2 YSYEKL. Losses at the gene ends were 4 bases for V and 2 bases for J; bases not matched to a gene: 9. The CDR3 has 16 amino acids. The CDR3 DNA reads as TGCGCCAGCAGCCGTGCTGGCGGGAGGGCAACCTACGAGCAGTACTTC. Translated, it gives CASSRAGGRATYEQYF.

CDR3 sequence reads: CASSQNRARTDTQYF. CDR3 DNA: TGCGCCAGCAGCCAGAACAGGGCTCGGACAGATACGCAGTATTTT. The chain combines TRBV4-1 with TRBJ2-3; D is perhaps TRBD1 (6 bases). This CDR3 has 15 amino acids. The germline CDR1 and CDR2 sequences are MGHRA and YSYEKL. V lost 3 bases and J 3 bases, leaving 13 bases between the germline ends.

The chain couples TRBV11-2 to TRBJ2-5; a weak D match, TRBD1 (5 bases). Germline V lookup: CDR1 SGHAT, CDR2 FQNNGV. The CDR3 covers 15 residues. V lost 4 bases, J lost 4 bases, and 16 bases lay in between. The CDR3 here is CASSSFARVRETQYF. CDR3 nucleotide sequence: TGTGCCAGCAGCTCATTCGCCAGGGTACGAGAGACCCAGTACTTC.

This chain connects TRBV10-1 to TRBJ2-2; possibly TRBD1 for D (6 bases). Trimming cost V 3 bases and J 7 bases, with 15 bases left between them. CDR1 and CDR2 from the germline V gene are WNHNN and SYGVQD (reference sequence). The CDR3 consists of 15 residues. For the CDR3, the DNA is TGCGCCAGCAGTGACTTCAGGGGTTTGAGCGGGGAGCTGTTTTTT. It encodes CASSDFRGLSGELFF.

The gene calls are TRBV6-5 and TRBJ2-7; 7 bases agree with TRBD1. CDR3 length: 14 amino acids. Germline V gene data show CDR1 as MNHEY and CDR2 as SVGAGI. The V and J ends lost 5 bases and 4 bases, in that order; junction bases with no gene match: 8. CDR3: CASSVPGQPYEQYF. The CDR3 DNA reads as TGTGCCAGCAGTGTACCGGGACAGCCTTACGAGCAGTACTTC.

This chain joins TRBV7-9 and TRBJ2-2, with a weak D call TRBD1 (5 bases). This CDR3 contains 14 residues. CDR1 and CDR2 (germline): SEHNR, FQNEAQ (reference sequence). Trimming removed 6 bases at V and 1 base at J, with 9 bases between. The chain's CDR3 is CASRPTGNTGELFF. CDR3 DNA: TGTGCCAGCAGACCCACAGGGAACACCGGGGAGCTGTTTTTT.

The chain carries TRBV29-1 and TRBJ2-1; D may be TRBD1 (5 bases). Germline V CDR1 and CDR2: SQVTM, ANQGSEA. The CDR3 has 11 amino acids. The V gene lost 7 bases and the J gene lost 9 bases, with 13 bases spanning the gap. CDR3 DNA sequence: TGCAGCGCCAATCGTCAGGGTGAGCAGTTCTTC. It is translated as CSANRQGEQFF.

The rearrangement uses TRBV7-8 and TRBJ1-5; 7 bases agree with TRBD1. The CDR3 has 14 residues. J lost 5 bases, V lost 3 bases, and 4 bases had no gene match. Germline V lookup: CDR1 SGHVS, CDR2 FQNEAQ. The CDR3: CASSLAGGHQPQHF. CDR3 DNA sequence: TGTGCCAGCAGCTTGGCAGGGGGGCATCAGCCCCAGCATTTT. Full variable domain (rest looked up from reference TRBV7-8 and TRBJ1-5): GAGVSQSPRYKVAKRGQDVALRCDPISGHVSLFWYQQALGQGPEFLTYFQNEAQLDKSGLPSDRFFAERPEGSVSTLKIQRTQQEDSAVYLCASSLAGGHQPQHFGDGTRLSIL.

V and J are TRBV18 and TRBJ1-5; D perhaps matches TRBD1 (6 bases). CDR1 is KGHSH and CDR2 is LQKENI in the germline V gene. The CDR3 covers 14 residues. Between the trimmed V and J ends, which lost 2 bases and 5 bases, there was a span of 10 bases. The DNA of the CDR3 is TGTGCCAGCTCACCAGGGGGCAACGATCAGCCCCAGCATTTT. Residues: CASSPGGNDQPQHF.

The chain carries TRBV25-1 and TRBJ1-1; D unresolved. CDR3 length equals 14 residues. The germline CDR1 and CDR2 sequences are MGHDK and SYGVNS. Trimming took off 7 bases at V and 5 bases at J, with 17 bases between the two ends. The CDR3 sequence is CASTPGGGRTEAFF. The DNA of the CDR3 is TGTGCCAGCACCCCAGGAGGAGGGAGGACTGAAGCTTTCTTT.

The V gene is TRBV29-1, the J gene TRBJ2-1; unclear D gene. The V gene's germline CDR1 is SQVTM and CDR2 ANQGSEA. The CDR3 length is 11 residues. V lost 4 bases and J lost 8, with 9 bases in between. This CDR3 reads CSVGYGYEQFF. The CDR3 bases are TGCAGCGTTGGATACGGGTATGAGCAGTTCTTC.

The sample holds a few counts of this clone. The DNA for the CDR3 is TGTGCCAGCAGCTTACTGGGACAGGGTGCAGATACGCAGTATTTT. Protein product: CASSLLGQGADTQYF. J is TRBJ2-3 and V is TRBV7-3; 9 bases agree with TRBD1. This CDR3 region has 15 residues. V dropped 2 bases and J dropped 4; count of bases not matched to a gene: 4. The V gene's germline CDR1 is SGHTA and CDR2 FQGTGA.

This sequence joins TRBV6-5 and TRBJ2-7; TRBD2 aligns across 14 bases. Losses at the gene ends were 8 bases for V and 6 bases for J; bases not matched to a gene: 3. In germline, CDR1 is MNHEY, CDR2 SVGAGI. CDR3 size: 13 residues. CDR3 in amino acids: CASGTSGRAEQYF. CDR3 in DNA: TGTGCCAGCGGGACTAGCGGGAGAGCCGAGCAGTACTTC.

V and J are TRBV18 and TRBJ1-1, with 8 bases identical to TRBD1. This CDR3 is built from 16 residues. Trimming cost V 2 bases and J 6 bases; bases outside gene matches: 11. Germline V gene lookup returns CDR1 KGHSH and CDR2 LQKENI. This chain's CDR3 is CASSPSGQGGWAEAFF. The DNA for the CDR3 is TGTGCCAGCTCACCATCCGGACAGGGAGGATGGGCTGAAGCTTTCTTT.

This chain connects TRBV14 to TRBJ1-1; TRBD1 aligns across 7 bases. Germline values: CDR1 SGHDN, CDR2 FVKESK. This CDR3 is 15 amino acids long. The junction had 5 bases not matched to a gene; V was cut back by 1 base and J by 3 bases. CDR3 sequence: CASSQALDRDTEAFF. CDR3 DNA: TGTGCCAGCAGCCAAGCCCTCGACAGGGACACTGAAGCTTTCTTT.

The chain employs TRBV28 and TRBJ1-5; 9 nucleotides line up with TRBD1. There are 16 residues in the CDR3. V was clipped by 4 bases and J by 4 bases; unmatched bases: 8. CDR1 is MDHEN and CDR2 is SYDVKM in the germline V gene. CDR3 sequence (DNA): TGTGCCAGCAGTTCTTGGGACAGGGAGAAGAATCAGCCCCAGCATTTT. Its translation is CASSSWDREKNQPQHF.